Sequencing of this TCR beta chain was carried out in a study of T cells expressing NK-cell markers. Points from the study as a whole: Also leading the CD3+CD56-NKG2C+ fraction in a handful of donors were these clonotypes. The contribution of dominant NKG2C+ clonotypes to CD8+ T cells in about 6 donors was roughly 1.0-7.5%.

Looked up from germline, CDR1 is SEHNR and CDR2 is FQNEAQ (reference sequence). The CDR3 runs to 16 residues. Points on this clonotype: Its antigen is as yet unknown.

For each CDR3 protein, TCRdb gives one entry from its re-call of the 5' RACE reads, without DNA. This table lists roughly 5,400 distinct CDR3 sequences. J is TRBJ2-1 and V is TRBV7-9; TCRdb outputs TRBD2, but without DNA this stays unchecked. This sequence originates from a man aged 18-30 years in good health. Sequencing used blood T cells: a sorted CD56 or NKG2C T cell subset, CD4+ or CD8+ T cells, or bulk PBMC T cells (not recorded which). CDR3 loop: CASSLFPGGSRDEQFF.